What follows is one T cell receptor (beta chain) and its context. Antigen specificity is unknown. This sample was included in a study of early stage breast cancer tumors. Study summary: Of about 17 invasive breast tumors, around 13 were hormone receptor-positive, HER2-negative. Study-wide results and limits: Most shared enriched TCRB sequences were commonly generated ones. Tumors had about 2.5-fold higher T cell density and higher clonality than adjacent normal breast tissue.

Each sample had two DNA replicates, approximately 0.5 ug blood or roughly 1.6 ug tissue. TCRdb keeps only in-frame clones here, not all; method: immunoSEQ multiplex PCR. Counted here are about 50,000 clones, about 83% occurring once; the ten biggest clones make up 1.1% to 1.5%. Per germline, CDR1 SGDLS and CDR2 YYNGEE. The CDR3 is made up of 14 amino acids. J lost 5 bases, V lost 2 bases, and 6 bases had no gene match. The V gene is TRBV9, the J gene TRBJ2-5, with 7 positions matching TRBD2. The sample taken for sequencing was blood. The clonotype was recovered from a person in their fifties with breast cancer. CDR3 sequence reads: CASSVAGVGETQYF. The CDR3 bases are TGTGCCAGCAGCGTGGCGGGAGTCGGGGAGACCCAGTACTTC.